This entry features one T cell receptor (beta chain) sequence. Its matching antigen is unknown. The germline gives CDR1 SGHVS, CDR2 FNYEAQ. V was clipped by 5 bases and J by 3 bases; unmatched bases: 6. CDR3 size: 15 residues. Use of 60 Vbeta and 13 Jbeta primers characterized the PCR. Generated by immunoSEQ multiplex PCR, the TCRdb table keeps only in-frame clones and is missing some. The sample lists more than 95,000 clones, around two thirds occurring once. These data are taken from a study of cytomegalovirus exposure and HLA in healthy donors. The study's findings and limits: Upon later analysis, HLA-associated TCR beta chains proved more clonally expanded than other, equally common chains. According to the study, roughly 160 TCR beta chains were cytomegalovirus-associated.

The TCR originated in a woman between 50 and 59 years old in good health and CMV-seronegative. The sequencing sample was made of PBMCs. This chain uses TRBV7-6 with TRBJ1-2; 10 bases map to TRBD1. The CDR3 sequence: CASSLGQGDYYGYTF. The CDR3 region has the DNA TGTGCCAGCAGCCTTGGACAGGGGGATTACTATGGCTACACCTTC.